This TCR beta chain was obtained from a study of Graves' ophthalmopathy and Graves' hyperthyroidism. Study as a whole: Sampling took place at initial diagnosis, with peripheral blood obtained before any treatment.

Trimming cost V 11 bases and J 0 bases, with 13 bases left between them. Germline V lookup: CDR1 SNHLY, CDR2 FYNNEI. The CDR3 totals 13 residues. This clonotype was counted a single time. The authors amplified TCR beta CDR3 regions, and they did so from RNA transcripts for repertoire sequencing. The workflow started with a first-round RT-PCR run with HTBI primers and then moved on to a second-round multiplex PCR. TCRdb processed the multiplex PCR reads anew with MiXCR; each CDR3 protein has one entry. The sample has hundreds of thousands of distinct CDR3 sequences; around an eighth are singletons. Exclusion criteria comprised other autoimmune diseases, uncontrolled infections, pregnancy or lactation in patients.

Specimen: blood. The chain uses TRBV2 and TRBJ2-5; D remains unclear. This TCR was sampled from a woman aged 25 to 39 with Graves' ophthalmopathy. DNA for the CDR3: TGTGCCCGTCGGGTCCTCTACCAAGAGACCCAGTACTTC. This codes for CARRVLYQETQYF.